These 20 T cell receptor beta chains were all obtained from the same sample, sequenced in a study of T cells after yellow fever vaccination. TCRdb processed the 5' RACE reads anew with MiXCR; each CDR3 protein has one entry. This sample has some 130,000 distinct CDR3 sequences, with under 8% found just once. The sequences come from CD4+ T cells sorted from PBMCs, collected 10 days after the yellow fever booster vaccination. The receptors originated from a man aged 25 to 45 who received the YFV17D yellow fever vaccine.

This clonotype appeared a few times. This chain links TRBV11-1 with TRBJ2-3, with D perhaps matching TRBD2 (5 bases). CDR1 and CDR2 from the germline V gene are SGHAT and FQDESV (reference sequence). V lost 1 base, J lost 0 bases, and 20 bases lay in between. The CDR3 consists of 19 residues. CDR3 DNA: TGTGCCAGCAGCTTAGTCGTGTACCCGCGGACTGCTAGCACAGATACGCAGTATTTT. It encodes CASSLVVYPRTASTDTQYF.

This clonotype was seen ten or more times. The chain uses TRBV20-1 and TRBJ1-5, with D unresolved. Germline CDR1 is DFQATT and CDR2 is SNEGSKA (reference sequence). The CDR3 is made up of 11 amino acids. Trimming removed 3 bases from V and 4 bases from J, with 4 bases in between. CDR3 nucleotide sequence: TGCAGTGCTAGCCAGAATCAGCCCCAGCATTTT. It encodes CSASQNQPQHF.

This clonotype was recorded at least ten times. This chain uses TRBV10-3 with TRBJ2-1; 7 bases agree with TRBD2. Trimming took 11 bases from V and 7 from J; bases not matched to a gene: 14. CDR1 and CDR2 from the germline V gene are ENHRY and SYGVKD. This CDR3 spans 14 amino acids. The CDR3 loop reads CAVGGGSISNEQFF. As DNA, the CDR3 is TGTGCCGTAGGAGGCGGGAGTATAAGTAATGAGCAGTTCTTC.

This clonotype came up a few times. This chain uses TRBV20-1 with TRBJ2-5; D is unresolved. Germline assignment: CDR1 DFQATT and CDR2 SNEGSKA (reference sequence). The CDR3 is made up of 15 amino acids. V was clipped by 4 bases and J by 2 bases, with 17 bases between them. CDR3: CSATAGERLQETQYF. The CDR3 DNA reads TGCAGTGCTACCGCCGGAGAGCGCTTACAAGAGACCCAGTACTTC.

This clonotype was recorded at least ten times. The chain carries TRBV6-2 or TRBV6-3 and TRBJ2-1; D may match TRBD1 or TRBD2 (5 bases each). V lost 2 bases and J lost 4, with 6 bases in between. This CDR3 is built from 13 residues. Germline values: CDR1 MNHEY, CDR2 SVGEGT. CDR3 in amino acids: CASSYGGYNEQFF. Here the CDR3 DNA reads TGTGCCAGCAGTTACGGGGGATACAATGAGCAGTTCTTC.

This clonotype was observed at least ten times. This chain joins TRBV7-2 and TRBJ2-2; 9 bases are shared with TRBD2. This CDR3 spans 17 amino acids. The trim removed 5 bases at V and 6 bases at J, leaving 13 bases unmatched. Germline V gives CDR1 SGHTA, CDR2 FQGNSA. The CDR3 protein is CASSPWASGNRPGELFF. DNA of the CDR3: TGTGCCAGCAGCCCATGGGCTAGCGGGAATCGTCCCGGGGAGCTGTTTTTT. Together with reference TRBV7-2 and TRBJ2-2, the CDR3 gives the full variable domain: GAGVSQSPSNKVTEKGKDVELRCDPISGHTALYWYRQSLGQGLEFLIYFQGNSAPDKSGLPSDRFSAERTGGSVSTLTIQRTQQEDSAVYLCASSPWASGNRPGELFFGEGSRLTVL.

This clonotype has a count of ten or more. The chain's CDR3 is CASNPPSGSTDTQYF. The CDR3 DNA sequence: TGTGCCAGCAACCCCCCTAGCGGGAGCACAGATACGCAGTATTTT. V is TRBV12-3 or TRBV12-4 and J is TRBJ2-3; 8 bases agree with TRBD2. This CDR3 region has 15 residues. The V segment lost 7 bases and the J segment 0 bases; nucleotides outside the gene matches: 6.

Many counts were recorded for this clonotype. The V call is TRBV28, the J call TRBJ2-2; D gene unclear. The CDR3 has 11 amino acids. V lost 7 bases and J 3 bases, leaving 3 bases between the germline ends. The germline CDR1 and CDR2 sequences are MDHEN and SYDVKM. The CDR3 here is CASKYTGELFF. The CDR3 DNA follows: TGTGCCAGCAAGTACACCGGGGAGCTGTTTTTT.

This clonotype was seen repeatedly, ten times or more. The chain joins TRBV7-9 to TRBJ2-1; TRBD2 matches at 7 bases. V lost 4 bases, J lost 4 bases, and 13 bases stayed unmatched. Germline V CDR1 and CDR2: SEHNR, FQNEAQ (reference sequence). The CDR3 consists of 17 residues. CDR3 loop: CASSSKRRLAVYNEQFF. DNA for the CDR3: TGTGCCAGCAGCTCCAAACGCCGGCTAGCGGTATACAATGAGCAGTTCTTC.

This clonotype was counted ten times or more. This chain connects TRBV15 to TRBJ2-7; TRBD1 matches at 11 bases. Unmatched junction bases numbered 11, after V lost 4 bases and J lost 6 bases. From germline, CDR1 is LNHNV and CDR2 YYDKDF (reference sequence). This CDR3 comprises 16 residues. The CDR3 region has the DNA TGTGCCACCAGCACTGGCCGCCGGGACAGGGGGGGCGAGCAGTACTTC. Its translation: CATSTGRRDRGGEQYF.

This clonotype showed up many times. J is TRBJ2-2 and V is TRBV5-4; D remains ambiguous. The CDR3 extends over 12 amino acids. Germline values: CDR1 SGHNT, CDR2 YYREEE (reference sequence). V was cut by 2 bases and J by 7 bases, with 6 bases left in between. CDR3 sequence (DNA): TGTGCCAGCAGCTTTCGAAGCGGGGAGCTGTTTTTT. The encoded protein is CASSFRSGELFF.

This clonotype was observed many times. One junction end disagrees with the germline gene, perhaps due to a read error. The chain links TRBV29-1 to TRBJ1-4, with D perhaps TRBD1 (5 bases). Germline V lookup: CDR1 SQVTM, CDR2 ANQGSEA. The CDR3 spans 14 residues. The CDR3 DNA sequence: TGCAGCGTTCAAGAGGGGACCTCAAATGAAAAACTGTTTTTT. Translated: CSVQEGTSNEKLFF. Filled out from reference TRBV29-1 and TRBJ1-4, the complete variable domain reads SAVISQKPSRDICQRGTSLTIQCQVDSQVTMMFWYRQQPGQSLTLIATANQGSEATYESGFVIDKFPISRPNLTFSTLTVSNMSPEDSSIYLCSVQEGTSNEKLFFGSGTQLSVL.

This clonotype was seen repeatedly, ten times or more. V gene TRBV27 combines with J gene TRBJ2-1; D might be TRBD2 (5 bases). V lost 3 bases, J lost 7 bases, and 16 bases lay in between. This CDR3 comprises 15 residues. Germline assignment: CDR1 MNHEY and CDR2 SMNVEV (reference sequence). The CDR3 DNA reads TGTGCCAGCAGTTTGTTTAGGGCCAGAGGGAATGAGCAGTTCTTC. It is translated as CASSLFRARGNEQFF.

The sample holds many counts of this clonotype. The CDR3 DNA follows: TGTGCCAGCAGCCAAGCTGCCGAGCAGTACTTC. Protein product: CASSQAAEQYF. The J gene is TRBJ2-7, the V gene TRBV14, with no clear D. This CDR3 has 11 residues. With 1 base removed from V and 6 bases from J, the gap between germline ends came to 4 bases. The germline CDR1 and CDR2 sequences are SGHDN and FVKESK.

The genes are TRBV7-2 and TRBJ2-2; D is possibly TRBD1 or TRBD2 (6 bases each). Germline assignment: CDR1 SGHTA and CDR2 FQGNSA. V lost 8 bases and J 4 bases, leaving 20 bases between the germline ends. The CDR3 covers 16 residues. CDR3 in DNA: TGTGCCAGCCGAGCGCCCGGGGGCGCAGGCACCGGGGAGCTGTTTTTT. This translates into CASRAPGGAGTGELFF.

This clonotype was counted at least ten times. The chain combines TRBV15 with TRBJ1-1; no clear D. This CDR3 has 15 amino acids. The germline CDR1 and CDR2 sequences are LNHNV and YYDKDF (reference sequence). V lost 0 bases and J lost 10, with 18 bases in between. The CDR3 is CATSRERRLSGGAFF. The CDR3 nucleotides read TGTGCCACCAGCAGAGAGCGGCGGTTGTCGGGTGGAGCTTTCTTT.

This clonotype was observed at least ten times. This chain uses TRBV20-1 with TRBJ2-2; 8 bases fit TRBD2. Trimming took 3 bases from V and 5 from J; bases not matched to a gene: 8. The CDR3 is 15 residues long. Germline values: CDR1 DFQATT, CDR2 SNEGSKA (reference sequence). DNA of the CDR3: TGCAGTGCTAGTCTCGGACTAGCTATGACCGGGGAGCTGTTTTTT. Encoded protein: CSASLGLAMTGELFF.

This clonotype was detected many times. The V and J genes are TRBV5-6 and TRBJ2-1, with TRBD2 matching 13 bases. This CDR3 is 16 amino acids long. V was clipped by 2 bases and J by 6 bases; unmatched bases: 5. The V gene's germline CDR1 is SGHDT and CDR2 YYEEEE. For the CDR3, the DNA is TGTGCCAGCAGCTTCGTACGACTAGCGGGAGGCAATGAGCAGTTCTTC. Translating gives CASSFVRLAGGNEQFF.

The chain employs TRBV9 and TRBJ2-5; D remains ambiguous. Germline V gene sequence: CDR1 SGDLS, CDR2 YYNGEE. V lost 4 bases to trimming and J lost 1 base, with 8 bases between them. This CDR3 contains 13 residues. CDR3 loop: CASSPHSQETQYF. CDR3 nucleotides: TGTGCCAGCAGCCCTCACTCCCAAGAGACCCAGTACTTC. The full variable domain, rest sourced from reference TRBV9 and TRBJ2-5, is DSGVTQTPKHLITATGQRVTLRCSPRSGDLSVYWYQQSLDQGLQFLIQYYNGEERAKGNILERFSAQQFPDLHSELNLSSLELGDSALYFCASSPHSQETQYFGPGTRLLVL.

As to this clonotype: This may be a read error: a much more frequent sequence differs by one nucleotide. The genes are TRBV6-6 and TRBJ2-5, with 8 bases identical to TRBD1. The trim removed 7 bases at V and 4 bases at J, leaving 5 bases unmatched. This CDR3 is 13 amino acids long. Germline lookup yields CDR1 MNHNY and CDR2 SVGAGI (reference sequence). The CDR3 region has the DNA TGTGCCAGCAACAGGGGGGCCCGAGAGACCCAGTACTTC. Protein: CASNRGARETQYF.